One and the same sample provided the 5 T cell receptor beta chains below, sequenced in a study of a mutant IDH1 vaccine in newly diagnosed glioma. The time point denotes: week 11, during vaccination. It was 300 ug of mutant IDH1 20-mer peptide that made up each vaccine dose, given with topical imiquimod. For these TCRs, the target antigens are not known. Some clones are missing from TCRdb's copy, which holds only in-frame ones; the method was immunoSEQ multiplex PCR. The sample has some 64,000 clones, roughly 80% seen once; the top ten hold 4.5% to 7.5%. This specimen consisted of PBMCs, obtained from a glioma patient whose treatment included an IDH1 peptide vaccine. Receptors originate from a man in his fifties with glioma.

This rearrangement joins TRBV6-1 to TRBJ2-1; D gene uncertain. The germline V and J ends were trimmed by 5 bases and 6 bases, with 8 bases remaining between them. This CDR3 region has 12 residues. The germline CDR1 and CDR2 sequences are MNHNS and SASEGT. DNA of the CDR3: TGTGCCAGCAGTCCAACCCCCAATGAGCAGTTCTTC. This sequence encodes CASSPTPNEQFF.

This chain links TRBV16 with TRBJ1-6; D remains ambiguous. CDR3 length: 15 amino acids. Trimming pared 4 bases from V and 6 bases from J, leaving 13 bases between. Germline assignment: CDR1 KGHSY and CDR2 FQNENV. CDR3 amino acids: CASSRGGERNSPLHF. In DNA form, the CDR3 reads TGTGCCAGCAGCCGGGGAGGAGAACGTAATTCACCCCTCCACTTT.

The chain has TRBV19 and TRBJ2-2, with TRBD2 as a possible D gene (5 bases). V was shortened by 5 bases and J by 9 bases, with 7 bases between the two germline ends. Germline V gene lookup returns CDR1 LNHDA and CDR2 SQIVND (reference sequence). The CDR3 totals 11 residues. This CDR3 reads CASSPGRELFF. The CDR3 DNA sequence: TGTGCCAGTAGTCCCGGGAGGGAGCTGTTTTTT.

The chain uses TRBV23-1 and TRBJ2-4; D gene ambiguous. TRBV23-1 is treated as an ORF (open reading frame) with a function not yet certain. CDR3 length equals 12 residues. Trimming removed 8 bases at V and 3 bases at J, with 8 bases between. The CDR3 region has the DNA TGCGCCAGCGGGGTGGGCAAAAACATTCAGTACTTC. It specifies CASGVGKNIQYF.

This clone was observed a single time. The V and J genes are TRBV6-1 and TRBJ1-2; 7 bases map to TRBD1. Germline trimming cut 2 bases from V and 5 bases from J; bases unmatched to any gene: 8. Per germline, CDR1 MNHNS and CDR2 SASEGT. This CDR3 contains 15 residues. The CDR3 nucleotides read TGTGCCAGCAGTGAAAACCAGGGCAGGGGGTATGGCTACACCTTC. Translation gives CASSENQGRGYGYTF.